This TCR beta chain came from a study of shared clonotypes between healthy human individuals. With regard to this clone: No antigen is known for it. The identical CDR3 is also encoded by other nucleotide sequences in the sample.

Germline trimming cut 1 base from V and 7 bases from J; bases unmatched to any gene: 4. CDR1 is SGHRS and CDR2 is YFSETQ in the germline V gene. The CDR3 extends over 15 amino acids. Study-wide results and caveats: When compared with the clonotypes that were shared by all four sorted-subset donors, the non-shared clonotypes turned out to have lower generation probabilities.

The assay used deep level. Profiling relied on immunoSEQ multiplex PCR, and the TCRdb table lists in-frame clones only, not all of them. This sample has roughly 2,500,000 clones, with 80% to 95% found just once. The sample consisted of naive CD4+ T cells from PBMCs. Indicated subset: CD45RA+ positively selected. The TCR was taken from a man aged 18-30 years in good health. Some clones in this sample may be carry-over from other donors' samples. This chain links TRBV5-1 with TRBJ2-1; 11 positions match TRBD2. In DNA, the CDR3 is TGCGCCAGCAGCTTGATAGCGGGAGGGCCGAATGAGCAGTTCTTC. As protein: CASSLIAGGPNEQFF.